This T cell receptor (beta chain) was recovered during a study of cytomegalovirus exposure and HLA in healthy donors. Across the study: The Caucasian-associated ancestry cluster held more than 80% of roughly 400 genotyped donors. Broader study findings: Roughly uniform depth of sequencing across donors was assumed in presence/absence analyses.

To note about this clone: Its antigen is currently unknown.

The PCR contained 60 Vbeta and 13 Jbeta primers. Profiled with immunoSEQ multiplex PCR; TCRdb holds only in-frame clones, not every one. The sample carries over 95,000 clones, about 64% recorded once. It was healthy bone marrow donors who served as donors. The specimen was PBMCs. This receptor was identified in a young man in good health and CMV-seropositive.

CDR3 bases: TGTGCCAGCAGCGGCGGCGGGGGGGCCACAGATACGCAGTATTTT. As protein: CASSGGGGATDTQYF. The chain joins TRBV6-4 to TRBJ2-3; 9 bases agree with TRBD2. Germline CDR1 MRHNA, CDR2 SNTAGT. The CDR3 is made up of 15 amino acids. Trimming took 6 bases from V and 2 from J; bases not matched to a gene: 6.